The 22 T cell receptor beta chains in this list originate from one sample, sequenced in a study of cytomegalovirus exposure and HLA in healthy donors. 13 Jbeta primers and 60 Vbeta primers were used for the PCR. Produced via immunoSEQ multiplex PCR; TCRdb's table is partial and in-frame only. The sample holds 150,000 or so clones, around 80% seen once. Sequences were obtained from PBMCs. The receptors were gathered from a woman aged 45 to 65 in good health and CMV-seropositive.

The genes are TRBV7-8 and TRBJ2-1, with 9 bases matching TRBD1. The germline CDR1 and CDR2 sequences are SGHVS and FQNEAQ. This CDR3 has 15 residues. Unmatched junction bases numbered 5, after V lost 5 bases and J lost 3 bases. The CDR3 loop is CASSETGGHYNEQFF. The CDR3 DNA is TGTGCCAGCAGCGAAACAGGGGGCCACTACAATGAGCAGTTCTTC.

V gene TRBV4-1 combines with J gene TRBJ2-5; 9 bases are a match to TRBD2. The V gene end was trimmed by 1 base and the J gene end by 3 bases; junction bases not matched to a gene: 0. The CDR3 runs to 14 residues. Germline lookup yields CDR1 MGHRA and CDR2 YSYEKL. Here the CDR3 DNA reads TGCGCCAGCAGCCAAGGACTAGCGGAAGAGACCCAGTACTTC. As protein: CASSQGLAEETQYF.

The J gene is TRBJ2-2, the V gene TRBV6-5; D is ambiguous. Germline assignment: CDR1 MNHEY and CDR2 SVGAGI. The CDR3 is made up of 14 amino acids. V lost 8 bases to trimming and J lost 1 base, with 11 bases between them. DNA of the CDR3: TGTGCCAGCTTCCGTTCCCTGAACACCGGGGAGCTGTTTTTT. This sequence encodes CASFRSLNTGELFF.

The genes are TRBV12-5 and TRBJ1-3, with TRBD1 matching 7 bases. The CDR3 runs 20 residues. In germline, CDR1 is LGHNT, CDR2 FRNRAP. Trimming at V came to 3 bases and at J to 1 base, leaving 18 bases not matched to a gene. The chain's CDR3 is CASGLVPGTENLTSGNTIYF. The CDR3, as DNA: TGTGCTAGTGGTTTAGTACCCGGGACAGAGAATTTGACTTCTGGAAACACCATATATTTT.

This clone turned up a few times. An end of the junction does not agree with germline; a read error may underlie this. V is TRBV7-9 and J is TRBJ1-5; TRBD1 matches 7 bases. The germline CDR1 and CDR2 sequences are SEHNR and FQNEAQ (reference sequence). CDR3 length: 12 amino acids. CDR3 loop: CSSSPEGAGQHF. In nucleotides, the CDR3 is TGTTCCAGCAGCCCCGAGGGGGCAGGCCAGCATTTT.

This sequence joins TRBV7-3 and TRBJ1-4; D may be TRBD1 (5 bases). Germline V lookup: CDR1 SGHTA, CDR2 FQGTGA. The CDR3 totals 15 residues. The ends were cut back, 5 bases at V and 0 bases at J, with 10 bases in the middle. CDR3 nucleotide sequence: TGTGCCAGCAGCAAGCAGGGCACAACTAATGAAAAACTGTTTTTT. It translates to CASSKQGTTNEKLFF.

The rearrangement joins TRBV6-5 to TRBJ2-7; 11 positions agree with TRBD1. The ends lost 3 bases at V and 4 bases at J; junction bases unmatched: 2. Germline V gives CDR1 MNHEY, CDR2 SVGAGI. The CDR3 is 14 residues long. The CDR3 coding sequence is TGTGCCAGCAGTTATCGGGACAGGGGGTACGAGCAGTACTTC. Translated: CASSYRDRGYEQYF.

This clone has only a few counts. This chain joins TRBV7-2 and TRBJ1-2; D call uncertain. CDR1 and CDR2 from the germline V gene are SGHTA and FQGNSA. V was shortened by 5 bases and J by 4 bases, with 17 bases between the two germline ends. CDR3 size: 15 residues. CDR3 DNA sequence: TGTGCCAGCAGCCCGTTCGCGGAACCGGCCTATGGCTACACCTTC. Protein: CASSPFAEPAYGYTF.

CDR3 sequence: CASSKGQGGTEAFF. CDR3 in DNA: TGCGCCAGCAGCAAAGGACAGGGAGGCACTGAAGCTTTCTTT. The rearrangement joins TRBV5-1 to TRBJ1-1, with TRBD1 matching 8 bases. This CDR3 has 14 residues. Trimming took 4 bases from V and 4 from J; bases not matched to a gene: 6. Germline V gene lookup returns CDR1 SGHRS and CDR2 YFSETQ.

V and J are TRBV7-2 and TRBJ2-1; no firm D call. CDR1 and CDR2 from the germline V gene are SGHTA and FQGNSA. The CDR3 loop spans 15 amino acids. With 5 bases removed from V and 0 bases from J, the gap between germline ends came to 11 bases. This CDR3 is CASSQPGTSYNEQFF. The CDR3 DNA reads as TGTGCCAGCAGCCAACCGGGTACCTCCTACAATGAGCAGTTCTTC.

This chain connects TRBV10-3 to TRBJ2-1, with 7 bases identical to TRBD2. There are 15 residues in the CDR3. Trimming at V came to 8 bases and at J to 2 bases, leaving 9 bases not matched to a gene. CDR1 is ENHRY, CDR2 SYGVKD, per germline. The CDR3 protein is CAIRGEGDPYNEQFF. In DNA form, the CDR3 reads TGTGCCATCCGCGGGGAGGGCGATCCCTACAATGAGCAGTTCTTC.

The chain joins TRBV7-8 to TRBJ1-6; D is uncertain. This CDR3 is built from 17 residues. The germline CDR1 and CDR2 sequences are SGHVS and FQNEAQ. The V and J ends lost 4 bases and 0 bases respectively, with 13 bases between them. CDR3 sequence (DNA): TGTGCCAGCAGCTCAACCAGTCTCATCTCCTATAATTCACCCCTCCACTTT. Translating it yields CASSSTSLISYNSPLHF.

The chain is built from TRBV12-5 and TRBJ2-6, with D uncertain. Germline V gene data show CDR1 as LGHNT and CDR2 as FRNRAP. This CDR3 comprises 13 residues. Trimming pared 8 bases from V and 1 base from J, leaving 6 bases between. CDR3 coding DNA: TGTGCTAGTATGAGGTCTGGGGCCAACGTCCTGACTTTC. Protein: CASMRSGANVLTF.

The gene calls are TRBV5-5 and TRBJ2-7; possibly TRBD1 for D (6 bases). Trimming removed 1 base at V and 2 bases at J, with 10 bases between. The CDR3 spans 14 residues. CDR1 SGHKS and CDR2 YYEKEE come from the germline V gene (reference sequence). CDR3: CASSLRQAPYEQYF. The CDR3 DNA follows: TGTGCCAGCAGCTTGCGACAGGCCCCCTACGAGCAGTACTTC.

This chain links TRBV10-1 with TRBJ1-1; D not certain. The germline gives CDR1 WNHNN, CDR2 SYGVQD (reference sequence). V shed 2 bases and J shed 0 bases, with 4 bases lying between them. The CDR3 totals 13 residues. The CDR3, as DNA: TGCGCCAGCAGTGAGACGGTGAACACTGAAGCTTTCTTT. Its protein product is CASSETVNTEAFF.

V and J are TRBV4-2 and TRBJ1-3; 7 positions match TRBD1. Germline V CDR1 and CDR2: LGHNA, YNFKEQ. This CDR3 contains 18 residues. With 0 bases clipped from V and 1 base from J, the junction kept 9 bases outside the gene matches. The chain's CDR3 is CASSQEVGGPRSGNTIYF. The CDR3 bases are TGTGCCAGCAGCCAAGAGGTAGGGGGCCCCAGGTCTGGAAACACCATATATTTT.

The rearrangement uses TRBV20-1 and TRBJ1-2; perhaps TRBD1 as D (5 bases). This CDR3 spans 11 amino acids. Germline CDR1 DFQATT, CDR2 SNEGSKA (reference sequence). The CDR3 reads CSAGTTGSYTF. The CDR3, as DNA: TGCAGCGCAGGGACTACAGGCAGCTACACCTTC.

J is TRBJ2-7 and V is TRBV29-1, with 12 nucleotides matching TRBD2. The trim removed 7 bases at V and 7 bases at J, leaving 8 bases unmatched. This CDR3 contains 13 residues. Germline CDR1 and CDR2: SQVTM and ANQGSEA. In nucleotides, the CDR3 is TGCAGCGCCGGGACTAGCGGGTCCGGGGAGCAGTACTTC. Amino acids: CSAGTSGSGEQYF.

The CDR3: CASSLGTSAYNEQFF. The CDR3 DNA is TGCGCCAGCAGCTTGGGGACTAGCGCTTACAATGAGCAGTTCTTC. The chain has TRBV5-1 and TRBJ2-1; TRBD2 matches at 9 bases. V was pared by 0 bases and J by 4 bases, with 2 bases of the junction left unmatched. Per the germline V gene, CDR1 is SGHRS and CDR2 is YFSETQ. The CDR3 sequence is 15 residues long.

The gene calls are TRBV7-2 and TRBJ1-6; D gene unclear. The germline V gene has CDR1 SGHTA and CDR2 FQGNSA. Deletions cut 3 bases from V and 9 bases from J, with 12 bases between. The CDR3 is 14 amino acids. The CDR3 sequence: CASSFGESTSPLHF. CDR3 coding DNA: TGTGCCAGCAGCTTCGGGGAGTCCACTTCACCCCTCCACTTT.

The chain uses TRBV7-9 and TRBJ1-2, with D unclear. V lost 5 bases, J lost 4 bases, and 17 bases lay in between. Germline V lookup: CDR1 SEHNR, CDR2 FQNEAQ (reference sequence). The CDR3 is 15 residues long. CDR3 in DNA: TGTGCCAGCAGCCGTCCCCCGGACTCCGCCTATGGCTACACCTTC. Translated: CASSRPPDSAYGYTF.

The chain has TRBV6-4 and TRBJ2-7, with 7 bases identical to TRBD1. Germline values: CDR1 MRHNA, CDR2 SNTAGT. V was clipped by 7 bases and J by 2 bases; unmatched bases: 8. The CDR3 is made up of 14 amino acids. CDR3 sequence reads: CASMNRGPPYEQYF. The CDR3 nucleotides read TGTGCCAGCATGAACAGGGGCCCTCCCTACGAGCAGTACTTC.